The entry below describes one TCR beta chain. The antigen remains undetermined. The sample is drawn from a study of T cells expressing NK-cell markers. Study information: In sorted CD3+CD56+NKG2C+, CD3+CD56+NKG2C- and CD3+CD56-NKG2C+ T cells, TCR beta repertoires were obtained.

Germline V gene data show CDR1 as SNHLY and CDR2 as FYNNEI. The length of the CDR3 is 12 residues. Beta-chain TCR cDNA was generated via 5'RACE template switching with UMIs. TCRdb reworked the 5' RACE reads into one entry per CDR3 protein, no DNA. The specimen's table records approximately 440,000 distinct CDR3 sequences. The study, taken as a whole, reports: The same clonotypes also predominated in the CD3+CD56-NKG2C+ fraction of four donors. Uncertainty persisted over the HCMV specificity of expanded NKG2C+ T cell clones.

The origin of this receptor is a woman between 50 and 59 years old in good health. Material for sequencing was blood T cells: a sorted CD56 or NKG2C T cell subset, CD4+ or CD8+ T cells, or bulk PBMC T cells (not recorded which). The V call is TRBV2, the J call TRBJ2-1. CDR3 in amino acids: CASSESEDEQFF. Filled out from reference TRBV2 and TRBJ2-1, the complete variable domain reads EPEVTQTPSHQVTQMGQEVILRCVPISNHLYFYWYRQILGQKVEFLVSFYNNEISEKSEIFDDQFSVERPDGSNFTLKIRSTKLEDSAMYFCASSESEDEQFFGPGTRLTVL.